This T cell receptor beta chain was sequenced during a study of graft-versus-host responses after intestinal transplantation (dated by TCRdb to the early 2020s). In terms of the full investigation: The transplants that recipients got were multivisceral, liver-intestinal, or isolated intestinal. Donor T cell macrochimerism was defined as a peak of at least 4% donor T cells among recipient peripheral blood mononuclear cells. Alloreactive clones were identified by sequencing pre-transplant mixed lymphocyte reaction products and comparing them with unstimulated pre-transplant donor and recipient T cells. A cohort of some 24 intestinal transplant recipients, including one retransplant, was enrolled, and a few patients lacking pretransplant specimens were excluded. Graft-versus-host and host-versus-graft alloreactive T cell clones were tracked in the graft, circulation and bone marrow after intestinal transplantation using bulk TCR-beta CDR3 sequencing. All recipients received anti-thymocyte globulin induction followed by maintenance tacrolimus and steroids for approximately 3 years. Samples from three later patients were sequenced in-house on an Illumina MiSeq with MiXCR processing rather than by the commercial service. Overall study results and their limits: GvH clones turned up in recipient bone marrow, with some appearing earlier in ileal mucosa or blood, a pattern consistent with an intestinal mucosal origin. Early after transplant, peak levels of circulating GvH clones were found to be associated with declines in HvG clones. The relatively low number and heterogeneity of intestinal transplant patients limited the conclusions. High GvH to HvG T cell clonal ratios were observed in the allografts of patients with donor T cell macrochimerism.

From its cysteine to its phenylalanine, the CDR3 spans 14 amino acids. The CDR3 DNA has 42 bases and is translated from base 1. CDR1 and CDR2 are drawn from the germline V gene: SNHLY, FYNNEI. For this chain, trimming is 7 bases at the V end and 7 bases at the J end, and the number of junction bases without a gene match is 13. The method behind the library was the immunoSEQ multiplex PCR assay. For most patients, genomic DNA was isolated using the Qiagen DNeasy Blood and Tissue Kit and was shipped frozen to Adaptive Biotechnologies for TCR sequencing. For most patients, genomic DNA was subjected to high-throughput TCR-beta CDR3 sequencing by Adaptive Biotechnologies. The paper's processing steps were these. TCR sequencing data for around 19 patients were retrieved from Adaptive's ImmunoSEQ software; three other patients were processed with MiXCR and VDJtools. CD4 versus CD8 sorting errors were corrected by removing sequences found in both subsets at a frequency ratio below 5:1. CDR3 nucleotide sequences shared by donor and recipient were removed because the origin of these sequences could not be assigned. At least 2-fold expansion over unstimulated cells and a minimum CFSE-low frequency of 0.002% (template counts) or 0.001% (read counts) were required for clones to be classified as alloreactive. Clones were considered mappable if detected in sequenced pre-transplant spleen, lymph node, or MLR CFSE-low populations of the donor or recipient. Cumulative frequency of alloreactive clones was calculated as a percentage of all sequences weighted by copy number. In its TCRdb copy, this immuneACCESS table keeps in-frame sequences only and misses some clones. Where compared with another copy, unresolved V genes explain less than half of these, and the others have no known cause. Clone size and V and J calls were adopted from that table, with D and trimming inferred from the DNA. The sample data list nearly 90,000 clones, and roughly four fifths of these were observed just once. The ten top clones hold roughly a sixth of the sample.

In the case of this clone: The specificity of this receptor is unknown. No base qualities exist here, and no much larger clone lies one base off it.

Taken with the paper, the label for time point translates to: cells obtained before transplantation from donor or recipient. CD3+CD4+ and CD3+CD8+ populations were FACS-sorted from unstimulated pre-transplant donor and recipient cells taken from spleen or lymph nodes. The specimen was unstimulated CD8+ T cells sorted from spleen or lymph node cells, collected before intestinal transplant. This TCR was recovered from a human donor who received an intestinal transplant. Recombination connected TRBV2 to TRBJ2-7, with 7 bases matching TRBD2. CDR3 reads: CASTAGTTYLEQYF. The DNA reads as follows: TGTGCCAGCACAGCCGGGACTACCTACCTGGAGCAGTACTTC. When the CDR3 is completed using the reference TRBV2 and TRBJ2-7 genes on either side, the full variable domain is EPEVTQTPSHQVTQMGQEVILRCVPISNHLYFYWYRQILGQKVEFLVSFYNNEISEKSEIFDDQFSVERPDGSNFTLKIRSTKLEDSAMYFCASTAGTTYLEQYFGPGTRLTVT.